This TCR beta chain was recorded in a study of PD-1 blockade in classical Hodgkin lymphoma. Every patient relapsed after autologous stem cell transplantation, and brentuximab vedotin exposure varied. As for this clone: The antigen remains undetermined.

Assay: immunoSEQ multiplex PCR; the TCRdb copy retains only in-frame clones and omits some. This table has over 20,000 clones, approximately 74% appearing once. Findings of the study overall: Compared with baseline, CD4+ but not CD8+ TCR diversity had risen significantly by C4D1. It was among complete responders that baseline diversity resembled that of newly diagnosed patients.

Material: peripheral blood mononuclear cells (PBMCs), obtained at baseline. The receptor was derived from a human donor with classical Hodgkin lymphoma.

The CDR3 protein is CASQLSRGPGTQYF. The CDR3 nucleotides read TGTGCCAGCCAACTGAGTCGGGGGCCGGGGACCCAGTACTTC. The V gene is TRBV2, the J gene TRBJ2-5; possibly TRBD1 or TRBD2 for D (6 bases each). The CDR3 is made up of 14 amino acids. V dropped 8 bases and J dropped 7 bases, with 20 bases sitting between them. Germline V CDR1 and CDR2: SNHLY, FYNNEI.